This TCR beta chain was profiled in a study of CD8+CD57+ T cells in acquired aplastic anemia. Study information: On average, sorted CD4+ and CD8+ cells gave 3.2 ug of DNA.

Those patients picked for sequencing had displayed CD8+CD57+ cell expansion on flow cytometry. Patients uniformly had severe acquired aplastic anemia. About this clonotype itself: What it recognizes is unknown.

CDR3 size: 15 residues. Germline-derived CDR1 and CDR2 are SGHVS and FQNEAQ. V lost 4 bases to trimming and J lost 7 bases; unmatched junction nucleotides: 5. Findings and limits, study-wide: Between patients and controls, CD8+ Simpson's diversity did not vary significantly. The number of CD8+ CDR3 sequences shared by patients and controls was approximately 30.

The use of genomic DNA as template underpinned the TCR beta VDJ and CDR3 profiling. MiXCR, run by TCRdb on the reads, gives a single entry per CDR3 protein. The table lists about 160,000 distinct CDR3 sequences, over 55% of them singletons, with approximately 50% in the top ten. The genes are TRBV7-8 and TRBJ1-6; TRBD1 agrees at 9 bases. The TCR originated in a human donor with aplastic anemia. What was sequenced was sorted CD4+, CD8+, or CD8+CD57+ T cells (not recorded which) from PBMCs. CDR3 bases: TGTGCCAGCAGCTCAGGGACAGGGATAAATTCACCCCTCCACTTT. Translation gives CASSSGTGINSPLHF. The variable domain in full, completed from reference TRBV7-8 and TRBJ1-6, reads GAGVSQSPRYKVAKRGQDVALRCDPISGHVSLFWYQQALGQGPEFLTYFQNEAQLDKSGLPSDRFFAERPEGSVSTLKIQRTQQEDSAVYLCASSSGTGINSPLHFGNGTRLTVT.